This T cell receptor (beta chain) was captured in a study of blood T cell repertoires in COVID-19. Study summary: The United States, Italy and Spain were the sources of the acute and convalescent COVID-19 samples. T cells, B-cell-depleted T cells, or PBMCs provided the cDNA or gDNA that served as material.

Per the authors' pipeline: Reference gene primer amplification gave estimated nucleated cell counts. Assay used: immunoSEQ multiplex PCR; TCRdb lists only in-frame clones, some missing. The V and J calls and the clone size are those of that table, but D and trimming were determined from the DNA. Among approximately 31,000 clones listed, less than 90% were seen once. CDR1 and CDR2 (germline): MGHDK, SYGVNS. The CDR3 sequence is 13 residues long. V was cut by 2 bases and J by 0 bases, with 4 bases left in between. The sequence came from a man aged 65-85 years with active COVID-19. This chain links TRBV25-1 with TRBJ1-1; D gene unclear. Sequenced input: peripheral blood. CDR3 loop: CASSEGLNTEAFF. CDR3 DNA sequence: TGTGCCAGCAGTGAAGGGCTGAACACTGAAGCTTTCTTT.